This entry describes one T cell receptor beta chain. Its antigen remains unidentified. The sample holds no much larger clone one base away, and base qualities are not on file. The sample comes from a study of post-analysis software for immune sequencing data (dated by TCRdb to 2015 to 2017). About the full investigation: Relapsing-remitting, secondary progressive and progressive-relapsing multiple sclerosis were recorded as disease courses, and subtype annotation was lacking for some patients. The multiple sclerosis patient repertoires were compared with approximately 11 previously published healthy control repertoires from donors aged roughly 6 to 27 years. A subset of samples was prepared in parallel using single-end sample barcoding, then pooled and co-amplified after Illumina adapter ligation. The study at large found these results: Strong co-clustering of samples prepared in the same batch was shown by direct clustering with F measure, prompting a batch-effect correction. The multiple sclerosis patient group was slightly younger than the control group. Significantly lower normalized Chao1 diversity was found in multiple sclerosis patients than in controls, suggesting substantial peripheral T-cell clonal expansion. Significantly higher frequencies in patients than in controls were found for roughly 5 TRBV segments, including TRBV5-6, TRBV5-1 and TRBV20-1.

To demonstrate the VDJtools post-analysis software, the study profiled TCR beta repertoires from the peripheral blood of about 13 young patients with multiple sclerosis. Multiple sclerosis patients were children and adolescents aged roughly 6 to 17 years. Receptor libraries were prepared by PCR. Sequencing was performed on an Illumina HiSeq 2500. To reduce PCR and sequencing biases, unique molecular identifiers were incorporated into the TCR beta cDNA libraries. Some 500,000 cDNA molecules were obtained for every 1 to 10 million input T cells, so each molecule roughly corresponded to one T cell. Patient libraries were prepared and sequenced with the same protocol used for the earlier healthy control dataset. Samples belonging to the same batch were prepared together, multiplexed and sequenced on a shared HiSeq lane. The original methods were these. MIGEC handled the raw barcoded reads, throwing out single-read molecular identifier groups before consensus assembly and CDR3 extraction. Clonotype tables were post-analysed with VDJtools, normalizing diversity by down-sampling all datasets to the smallest sample size. In repertoire overlap clustering, CDR3 amino acid sequences, but not nucleotide sequences, were matched to correct batch-related cross-sample contamination. In-frame beta chains were kept once TCRdb had trimmed the public reads at Q25 with fastp and called clones with MiXCR. Rows merge per CDR3 protein into single entries with the most common DNA and genes. The V and J calls shown here were made by TCRdb, not taken from the authors' results. This sample lists 740,000 or so distinct CDR3 sequences; around 53% were detected once. The ten largest account for approximately 4.3% of the sample.

Looking up the germline V gene yields CDR1 MNHEY and CDR2 SVGAGI. Counted from cysteine to phenylalanine, this CDR3 has 16 amino acids. Just the 48-base CDR3 DNA is kept, in frame starting at base 1. After removal of 0 bases from V and 7 bases from J, the junction retains 4 bases not matched to a gene. The sequence links TRBV6-5 to TRBJ2-1; 12 bases in the middle match TRBD2. Sequenced sample: blood. This sequence was found in a girl aged 5-17 years with multiple sclerosis. Here is the DNA: TGTGCCAGCAGTTACTCGTTCCTAGCGGGGGGGAATGAGCAGTTCTTC. Its translation is CASSYSFLAGGNEQFF.